A selection of T cell receptor beta chains follows, all from one sample in a study of T cells in Graves' hyperthyroidism and ophthalmopathy. TCRdb recomputed calls from the multiplex PCR reads with MiXCR, one row per CDR3 protein. This table has about 500,000 distinct CDR3 sequences, 15% to 20% appearing once. Source material: blood. These TCRs come from a woman aged 25 to 45 with Graves' ophthalmopathy. Both conserved end residues are part of each CDR3.

CDR3 | J | V
CASSLFPLAGENEQYF | TRBJ2-7 | TRBV27
CASSHHESPSNEQFF | TRBJ2-1 | TRBV12-3/TRBV12-4
CASRAEAGAYNEQFF | TRBJ2-1 | TRBV4-2
CASSLIRGNKNEQFF | TRBJ2-1 | TRBV5-6
CSARGTGHEQYF | TRBJ2-7 | TRBV20-1
CASSSRGGNEQYF | TRBJ2-7 | TRBV6-1
CASSEGGWGTGNYGYTF | TRBJ1-2 | TRBV6-1
CASSPPRGRETQYF | TRBJ2-5 | TRBV3-1
CASSPAGQGARLADAYEQYF | TRBJ2-7 | TRBV28
CAENREGNQPQHF | TRBJ1-5 | TRBV3-2
CASSLPVMLATGELFF | TRBJ2-2 | TRBV5-6
CASSIQGTEALF | TRBJ1-1 | TRBV19
CASWSGSTQYF | TRBJ2-3 | TRBV6-2/TRBV6-3
CASSFRIPGLEVYKRYNEQFF | TRBJ2-1 | TRBV5-1
CASSSQLPGEFYEQYF | TRBJ2-7 | TRBV28
CASSPWATDEQYF | TRBJ2-7 | TRBV6-2/TRBV6-3
CASNDPPSYNEQFF | TRBJ2-1 | TRBV6-2/TRBV6-3
CASSLKYTGRKNTEAFF | TRBJ1-1 | TRBV5-8
CASSFPGLHGPAYEQYF | TRBJ2-7 | TRBV7-9
CASRGDFAYEQYF | TRBJ2-7 | TRBV2
CATPSGNPMFAGELFF | TRBJ2-2 | TRBV18
CASSQVSSVGELFF | TRBJ2-2 | TRBV3-1
CASSEFRTGSQETQYF | TRBJ2-5 | TRBV25-1
CASSLRPRRWGGELFF | TRBJ2-2 | TRBV11-2
CASSLVWQGASSNQPQHF | TRBJ1-5 | TRBV5-6
CASRLTGGTEAFF | TRBJ1-1 | TRBV28
CASSGTGPKVETQYF | TRBJ2-5 | TRBV9
CASSVDSQTDTQYF | TRBJ2-3 | TRBV13
CASRGNLNNEQFF | TRBJ2-1 | TRBV19
CSVEVATKAGVSYNEQFF | TRBJ2-1 | TRBV29-1
CSVVASSEQYF | TRBJ2-7 | TRBV29-1
CAWSVLGKTYEQYF | TRBJ2-7 | TRBV30
CASSRWGESGELFF | TRBJ2-2 | TRBV7-3
CSVGGTGDYEQYF | TRBJ2-7 | TRBV29-1
CSALNSQGGKNIQYF | TRBJ2-4 | TRBV20-1
CSARDPSLNNEQFF | TRBJ2-1 | TRBV20-1
CATSEVGGAYNEQFF | TRBJ2-1 | TRBV24-1
CAISEAGTQETQYF | TRBJ2-5 | TRBV10-3
CASSGGTAESGANVLTF | TRBJ2-6 | TRBV7-2
CASSSPSWGTHLTGELFF | TRBJ2-2 | TRBV7-2
CASSVSGTRPYGYTF | TRBJ1-2 | TRBV6-4
CASSFSRGVAKNIQYF | TRBJ2-4 | TRBV7-9
CASSQGDLREQFF | TRBJ2-1 | TRBV3-1
CASSVAREQETQYF | TRBJ2-5 | TRBV9
CASISPGLNEQFF | TRBJ2-1 | TRBV12-3/TRBV12-4
CSVPEQGSAGANVLTF | TRBJ2-6 | TRBV29-1
CASSETGTDFNTIYF | TRBJ1-3 | TRBV5-6
CASREGVDEQYF | TRBJ2-7 | TRBV7-9
CASSLDLGSFEKLFF | TRBJ1-4 | TRBV7-2
CASSLAVGRNEQYF | TRBJ2-7 | TRBV7-9